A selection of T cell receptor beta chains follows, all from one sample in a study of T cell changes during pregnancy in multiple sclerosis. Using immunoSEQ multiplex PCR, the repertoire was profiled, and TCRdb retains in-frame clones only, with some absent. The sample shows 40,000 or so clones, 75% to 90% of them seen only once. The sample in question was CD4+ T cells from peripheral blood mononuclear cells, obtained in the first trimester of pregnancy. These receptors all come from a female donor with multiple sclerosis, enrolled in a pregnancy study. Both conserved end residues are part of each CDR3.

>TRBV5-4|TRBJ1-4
CASSTETNEKLFF
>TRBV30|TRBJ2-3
CAFLAASTDTQYF
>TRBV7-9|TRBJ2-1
CASNKRPGTSGADEQFF
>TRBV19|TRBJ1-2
CASRLGQGYYGYTF
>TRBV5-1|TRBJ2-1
CASSSGTSDYNEQFF
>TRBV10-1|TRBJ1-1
CASSSGRETEAFF
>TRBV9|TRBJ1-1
CASSVVPGRYTEAFF
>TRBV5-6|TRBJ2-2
CASSTDTGTGELFF
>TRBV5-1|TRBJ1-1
CASSLTGVDTEAFF
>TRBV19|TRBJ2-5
CASSIGSGAQQETQYF
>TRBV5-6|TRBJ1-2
CASSPGYRGYGYTF
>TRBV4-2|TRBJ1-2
CASSQDGDGAYYGYTF
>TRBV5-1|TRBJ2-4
CASSSGQDQNIQYF
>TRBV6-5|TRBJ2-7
CASSYPGQGVYEQYF
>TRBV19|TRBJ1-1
CASNQGQGLNTEAFF
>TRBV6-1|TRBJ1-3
CASNQGAGNTIYF
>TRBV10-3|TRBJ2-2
CAISDERERTGELFF
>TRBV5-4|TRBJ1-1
CASSLVLNTEAFF
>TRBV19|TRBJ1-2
CASSIGGSLNYGYTF
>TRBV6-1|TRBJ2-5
CASRDLGQGLETQYF
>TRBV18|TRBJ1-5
CASSPSTLDQPQHF
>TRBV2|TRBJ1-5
CASRTDLSNQPQHF
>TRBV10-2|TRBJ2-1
CASSRGLAGGGEQFF
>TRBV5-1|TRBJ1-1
CASDRTGDTEAFF
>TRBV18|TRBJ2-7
CASSRSSGRDGAQYF
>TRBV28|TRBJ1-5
CASSWDAGLGNFNQPQHF
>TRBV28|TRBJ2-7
CASTSAPGGDDYEQYF
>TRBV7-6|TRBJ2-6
CASSPRGMEIGSGANVLTF
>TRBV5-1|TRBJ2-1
CASSSGLAPNEQFF
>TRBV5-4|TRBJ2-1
CASSLMTGGRNEQFF
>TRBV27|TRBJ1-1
CASSSDRGLLATEAFF
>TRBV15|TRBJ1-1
CATSRGQGGEAFF
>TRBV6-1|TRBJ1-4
CASSGGPGTGTNEKLFF
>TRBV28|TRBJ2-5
CASSPPGGRAPYF
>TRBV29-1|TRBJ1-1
CSVLTGYGAFF
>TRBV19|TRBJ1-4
CASSIPGQPNEKLFF
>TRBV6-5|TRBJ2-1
CASRIAGGNEQFF
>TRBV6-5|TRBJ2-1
CASSTVAGWEGEQFF
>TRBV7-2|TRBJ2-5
CASSPPGLAGAGETQYF
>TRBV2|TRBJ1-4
CASSDDGPGLFF
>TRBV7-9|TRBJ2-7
CASSLAAGSIYEQYF
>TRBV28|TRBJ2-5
CASSSRTGGLETQYF
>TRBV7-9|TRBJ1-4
CASSVDRSTQKLFF
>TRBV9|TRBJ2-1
CASSVGSNEAYNEQFF
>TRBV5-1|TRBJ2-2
CASSPRIHRSTGELFF
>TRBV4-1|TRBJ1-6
CASSEGVGDWPLHF
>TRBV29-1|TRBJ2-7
CSVWWEANYEQYF
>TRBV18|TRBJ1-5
CASSPTGNGQPQHF
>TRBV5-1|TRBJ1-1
CASSLAPADTEAFF
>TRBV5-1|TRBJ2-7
CASSWGYRDRAYEQYF
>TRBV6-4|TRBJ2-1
CASRLGLATPGEQFF
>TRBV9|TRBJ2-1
CASSVDTSGSRFPFF
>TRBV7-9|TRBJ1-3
CASSLVRTGNTIYF
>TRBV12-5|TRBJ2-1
CASGLVLASGGNEQFF